The 8 T cell receptor beta chains presented below share a single source sample, sequenced in a study of CD4 and CD8 cells across lung adenocarcinoma regions. Using its own MiXCR run on the PCR reads, TCRdb lists one record per CDR3 protein. The table has some 20,000 distinct CDR3 sequences, about 46% seen once. The material sequenced was CD4+ T cells from the margin of a lung tumor. The receptors come from a male donor with lung adenocarcinoma. The CD4 and CD8 labels of this study may be unreliable.

The J gene is TRBJ2-7, the V gene TRBV3-1; 8 nucleotides line up with TRBD1. J gave up 0 bases and V 8 bases, and 3 bases lay outside the gene matches. The CDR3 is made up of 13 amino acids. CDR1 and CDR2 from the germline V gene are LGHDT and YNNKEL (reference sequence). For the CDR3, the DNA is TGTGCCAGCCCGACAGGGGCCTCCTACGAGCAGTACTTC. It encodes CASPTGASYEQYF.

This clonotype was recorded many times. The V and J genes are TRBV6-1 and TRBJ1-1; a possible D gene is TRBD1 (6 bases). CDR3 length: 15 amino acids. The germline V and J ends were trimmed by 4 bases and 5 bases, with 17 bases remaining between them. CDR1 MNHNS and CDR2 SASEGT come from the germline V gene. The CDR3 DNA is TGTGCCAGCAGTGTCGGGGGGCATAAGAATACTGAAGCTTTCTTT. Encoded protein: CASSVGGHKNTEAFF.

The chain combines TRBV6-5 with TRBJ1-2, with D tentatively TRBD1 (6 bases). Germline V gives CDR1 MNHEY, CDR2 SVGAGI. The CDR3 sequence is 13 residues long. The germline V and J ends were trimmed by 4 bases and 7 bases, with 13 bases remaining between them. CDR3 loop: CASSWGGGAGYTF. The CDR3 DNA follows: TGTGCCAGCAGTTGGGGGGGGGGGGCTGGCTACACCTTC.

CDR3 loop: CASSPPDGNIQETQYF. In DNA form, the CDR3 reads TGTGCCAGCAGTCCACCGGACGGCAACATCCAAGAGACCCAGTACTTC. This chain links TRBV6-2 or TRBV6-3 with TRBJ2-1; D remains ambiguous. The J call is doubtful: the DNA matches TRBJ2-5 better. Germline V lookup: CDR1 MNHEY, CDR2 SVGEGT. The CDR3 runs to 16 residues.

This clonotype was seen many times. V is TRBV10-3 and J is TRBJ2-3, with a weak D call TRBD2 (5 bases). Germline V gene sequence: CDR1 ENHRY, CDR2 SYGVKD. V gave up 4 bases and J gave up 3 bases, with 8 bases separating them. This CDR3 contains 13 residues. This CDR3 is CAISAGETDTQYF. As DNA, the CDR3 is TGTGCCATCAGTGCCGGGGAAACAGATACGCAGTATTTT.

This clonotype was seen at least ten times. The V gene is TRBV6-4, the J gene TRBJ2-7; TRBD2 matches at 7 bases. J was trimmed by 1 base and V by 11 bases; bases with no gene match: 11. The length of the CDR3 is 14 residues. The germline CDR1 and CDR2 sequences are MRHNA and SNTAGT. The CDR3 sequence is CAWRASGPSYEQYF. In DNA form, the CDR3 reads TGTGCCTGGCGCGCTAGCGGTCCTTCCTACGAGCAGTACTTC.

This clonotype has ten or more counts. The chain recombines TRBV4-1 with TRBJ1-2, with TRBD1 matching 10 bases. CDR3 size: 17 residues. V lost 4 bases to trimming and J lost 3 bases; unmatched junction nucleotides: 11. CDR1 and CDR2 from the germline V gene are MGHRA and YSYEKL. CDR3 sequence: CASSLRTGGLLDYGYTF. The CDR3 nucleotides are TGCGCCAGCAGCCTAAGGACAGGGGGGTTGCTTGACTATGGCTACACCTTC.

The J gene is TRBJ2-1, the V gene TRBV6-5; 9 bases are shared with TRBD1. Losses at the gene ends were 5 bases for V and 7 bases for J; bases not matched to a gene: 9. CDR1 MNHEY and CDR2 SVGAGI come from the germline V gene. This CDR3 has 15 amino acids. This CDR3 reads CASSNRDRDENEQFF. Here the CDR3 DNA reads TGTGCCAGCAGTAACCGGGACAGGGATGAAAATGAGCAGTTCTTC.